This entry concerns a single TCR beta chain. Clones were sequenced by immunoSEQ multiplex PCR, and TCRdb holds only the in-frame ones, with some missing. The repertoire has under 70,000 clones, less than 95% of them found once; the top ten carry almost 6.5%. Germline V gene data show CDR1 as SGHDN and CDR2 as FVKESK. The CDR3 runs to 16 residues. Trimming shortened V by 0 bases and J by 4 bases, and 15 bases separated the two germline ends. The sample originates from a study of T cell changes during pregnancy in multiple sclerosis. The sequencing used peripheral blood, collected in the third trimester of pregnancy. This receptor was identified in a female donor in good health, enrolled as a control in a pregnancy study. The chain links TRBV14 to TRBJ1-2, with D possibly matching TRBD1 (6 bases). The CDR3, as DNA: TGTGCCAGCAGCCAAGATTACGGGGGGCAACGCTATGGCTACACCTTC. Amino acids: CASSQDYGGQRYGYTF.